Below, 32 T cell receptor beta chains from the same sample are listed, as sequenced in a study of CD8 T cells in ankylosing spondylitis. Study-level findings and limits: Made up of under 10 highly homologous variants, a TCR beta motif appeared characteristic of ankylosing spondylitis blood.

These receptors have no identified antigens. One entry per CDR3 protein, called by TCRdb with MiXCR from the 5' RACE reads. The top ten hold 25% to 40% of the sample, which has around 130,000 distinct CDR3 sequences, 17% seen once. Material: blood, either unsorted or a sorted T cell fraction (not recorded which). The receptors shown here come from a male donor with ankylosing spondylitis.

The J gene is TRBJ2-2, the V gene TRBV14; D ambiguous. Germline V gene lookup returns CDR1 SGHDN and CDR2 FVKESK. V lost 4 bases to trimming and J lost 5 bases, with 14 bases between them. CDR3 length: 15 residues. The CDR3 sequence is CASSLAAGGTGELFF. In nucleotides, the CDR3 is TGTGCCAGCAGCCTGGCCGCAGGTGGTACCGGGGAGCTGTTTTTT. The entire variable domain, with the rest obtained from reference TRBV14 and TRBJ2-2, is as follows: EAGVTQFPSHSVIEKGQTVTLRCDPISGHDNLYWYRRVMGKEIKFLLHFVKESKQDESGMPNNRFLAERTGGTYSTLKVQPAELEDSGVYFCASSLAAGGTGELFFGEGSRLTVL.

V gene TRBV12-3 or TRBV12-4 combines with J gene TRBJ2-3, with D maybe TRBD2 (6 bases). V was trimmed by 3 bases and J by 4 bases, leaving 14 bases between them. The CDR3 runs 15 residues. The CDR3 DNA reads TGTGCCAGCAGTTTTGCGGGGAGTCGCGCAGATACGCAGTATTTT. As protein: CASSFAGSRADTQYF.

This clonotype was counted only a few times. The J gene is TRBJ2-1, the V gene TRBV4-2; maybe TRBD1 (6 bases). The V and J ends lost 4 bases and 3 bases respectively, with 13 bases between them. CDR3 size: 15 residues. Germline loops: CDR1 LGHNA, CDR2 YNFKEQ. CDR3 amino acids: CASSPRGRNYNEQFF. CDR3 sequence (DNA): TGTGCCAGCAGCCCCAGGGGTCGAAACTACAATGAGCAGTTCTTC.

The chain is built from TRBV20-1 and TRBJ2-7; tentative D call: TRBD1 (6 bases). The ends were cut back, 0 bases at V and 2 bases at J, with 14 bases in the middle. The germline gives CDR1 DFQATT, CDR2 SNEGSKA (reference sequence). The CDR3 has 15 amino acids. CDR3 amino acids: CSARDMGHPTYEQYF. As DNA, the CDR3 is TGCAGTGCTAGAGATATGGGACACCCGACCTACGAGCAGTACTTC.

This chain connects TRBV29-1 to TRBJ2-1; D is perhaps TRBD1 or TRBD2 (6 bases each). Germline CDR1 reads SQVTM; CDR2 reads ANQGSEA. V was pared by 5 bases and J by 4 bases, with 12 bases between. The CDR3 spans 13 residues. The CDR3 nucleotides read TGCAGCGTTCACAGGGAGGATTACAATGAGCAGTTCTTC. It encodes CSVHREDYNEQFF.

This clonotype was observed a handful of times. The chain is built from TRBV27 and TRBJ2-6; unclear D gene. From germline, CDR1 is MNHEY and CDR2 SMNVEV (reference sequence). CDR3 size: 15 residues. The V end was cut by 4 bases, the J end by 3 bases, with 10 bases between. The CDR3 sequence is CASSSEWVGANVLTF. DNA of the CDR3: TGTGCCAGCAGTTCCGAATGGGTTGGGGCCAACGTCCTGACTTTC.

This clonotype was counted between two and nine times. V and J are TRBV27 and TRBJ2-7; D could derive from TRBD1 or TRBD2 (7 bases each). Trimming stripped 5 bases from V and 3 bases from J, with 20 bases between. The CDR3 spans 16 residues. Per germline, CDR1 MNHEY and CDR2 SMNVEV (reference sequence). The CDR3 is CASSREGAVSYYEQYF. The CDR3 DNA is TGTGCCAGCAGTAGGGAGGGGGCCGTTTCATACTACGAGCAGTACTTC.

The chain has TRBV4-3 and TRBJ2-2; 15 nucleotides agree with TRBD2. The V and J ends lost 4 bases and 9 bases, in that order; junction bases with no gene match: 3. From germline, CDR1 is LGHNA and CDR2 YSLEER. The CDR3 length is 15 residues. CDR3 sequence reads: CASSLGLAGGRELFF. In DNA form, the CDR3 reads TGCGCCAGCAGCCTGGGACTAGCGGGAGGCCGGGAGCTGTTTTTT.

In this sample, this clonotype turned up a few times. The rearrangement uses TRBV12-3 or TRBV12-4 and TRBJ1-4; D is perhaps TRBD1 (5 bases). V gave up 5 bases and J gave up 0 bases, with 7 bases separating them. The CDR3 covers 14 residues. In nucleotides, the CDR3 is TGTGCCAGCAGTAGGGGTGCAACTAATGAAAAACTGTTTTTT. Encoded protein: CASSRGATNEKLFF.

V and J are TRBV6-1 and TRBJ2-4; 7 bases map to TRBD1. This CDR3 spans 10 amino acids. V trimming: 10 bases; J trimming: 15 bases; junction bases outside the gene matches: 9. The germline V gene encodes CDR1 MNHNS and CDR2 SASEGT. CDR3 sequence reads: CATDRVVVYF. The CDR3, as DNA: TGTGCCACCGACAGGGTCGTCGTGTACTTC.

In this sample, this clonotype turned up many times. The chain joins TRBV29-1 to TRBJ1-1; TRBD1 aligns across 12 bases. CDR1 and CDR2 (germline): SQVTM, ANQGSEA. V was pared by 0 bases and J by 6 bases, with 5 bases of the junction left unmatched. This CDR3 spans 15 amino acids. CDR3 in DNA: TGCAGCGTTGAAGATAGAGGGACAGGGGGCTCTGAAGCTTTCTTT. As protein: CSVEDRGTGGSEAFF.

This clonotype was detected a few times. The rearrangement uses TRBV7-9 and TRBJ1-1; D may be TRBD1 (5 bases). V was pared by 6 bases and J by 10 bases, with 15 bases between. Germline V lookup: CDR1 SEHNR, CDR2 FQNEAQ (reference sequence). The CDR3 runs 12 residues. In DNA form, the CDR3 reads TGTGCCAGCAGACTACAGGTCCCGGGAGCTTTCTTT. Its translation: CASRLQVPGAFF. The full variable domain, rest sourced from reference TRBV7-9 and TRBJ1-1, is DTGVSQNPRHKITKRGQNVTFRCDPISEHNRLYWYRQTLGQGPEFLTYFQNEAQLEKSRLLSDRFSAERPKGSFSTLEIQRTEQGDSAMYLCASRLQVPGAFFGQGTRLTVV.

This chain connects TRBV12-3 or TRBV12-4 to TRBJ1-2, with a possible D match to TRBD1 (5 bases). CDR3 length: 14 amino acids. V was pared by 2 bases and J by 6 bases, with 13 bases between. The CDR3: CASSLLPQGDGYTF. The CDR3 bases are TGTGCCAGCAGTTTACTCCCGCAGGGCGATGGCTACACCTTC.

This clonotype showed up many times. The chain carries TRBV28 and TRBJ2-7; TRBD2 agrees at 7 bases. Per germline, CDR1 MDHEN and CDR2 SYDVKM. V shed 3 bases and J 1 base; nucleotides not matched to a gene: 9. The CDR3 covers 16 residues. The CDR3 DNA follows: TGTGCCAGCAGTTTCCCGACTAGCCAGATATCCTACGAGCAGTACTTC. This gives the protein CASSFPTSQISYEQYF. The complete variable domain, with remaining parts taken from reference TRBV28 and TRBJ2-7, reads DVKVTQSSRYLVKRTGEKVFLECVQDMDHENMFWYRQDPGLGLRLIYFSYDVKMKEKGDIPEGYSVSREKKERFSLILESASTNQTSMYLCASSFPTSQISYEQYFGPGTRLTVT.

This clonotype showed up just a few times. The V gene is TRBV7-9, the J gene TRBJ1-1, with TRBD1 matching 8 bases. Trimming took 4 bases from V and 0 from J; bases not matched to a gene: 7. Per germline, CDR1 SEHNR and CDR2 FQNEAQ (reference sequence). This CDR3 contains 16 residues. The CDR3 region has the DNA TGTGCCAGCAGCTCGGGACAGGTACTGATGAACACTGAAGCTTTCTTT. It encodes CASSSGQVLMNTEAFF. Using reference TRBV7-9 and TRBJ1-1 for the parts outside the CDR3, the full variable domain is DTGVSQNPRHKITKRGQNVTFRCDPISEHNRLYWYRQTLGQGPEFLTYFQNEAQLEKSRLLSDRFSAERPKGSFSTLEIQRTEQGDSAMYLCASSSGQVLMNTEAFFGQGTRLTVV.

The chain employs TRBV28 and TRBJ2-1; D is unclear. The V end lost 2 bases, the J end lost 3 bases, and 8 bases lay between the germline ends. This CDR3 is 14 amino acids long. The germline CDR1 and CDR2 sequences are MDHEN and SYDVKM. DNA of the CDR3: TGTGCCAGCAGTTTAGTCTCCTACTACAATGAGCAGTTCTTC. It specifies CASSLVSYYNEQFF.

This clonotype was recorded a few times. The chain couples TRBV14 to TRBJ1-2; 7 bases match TRBD1. Per germline, CDR1 SGHDN and CDR2 FVKESK. This CDR3 is built from 17 residues. V gave up 3 bases and J gave up 4 bases; unmatched junction bases: 14. CDR3 in DNA: TGTGCCAGCAGCCACCGGACAGGCGTCAAGGCCCTCTATGGCTACACCTTC. It codes for CASSHRTGVKALYGYTF.

This clonotype was counted only a few times. J is TRBJ1-2 and V is TRBV25-1; 7 positions match TRBD1. V shed 6 bases and J 5 bases; nucleotides not matched to a gene: 12. Germline assignment: CDR1 MGHDK and CDR2 SYGVNS. This CDR3 has 15 residues. CDR3 sequence reads: CASSQTSRGRYGYTF. In DNA form, the CDR3 reads TGTGCCAGCAGCCAAACCTCCAGGGGGAGGTATGGCTACACCTTC.

For this clonotype: Compared with germline, one end of the junction differs, possibly owing to a read error. This chain joins TRBV29-1 and TRBJ2-3; D unresolved. This CDR3 has 15 residues. Germline lookup yields CDR1 SQVTM and CDR2 ANQGSEA. The CDR3 sequence is CSVEDLGSPTHTQYF. The CDR3, as DNA: TGCAGCGTTGAAGATCTGGGGTCACCCACACATACGCAGTATTTT.

The rearrangement links TRBV3-1 to TRBJ1-1; D gene unclear. The CDR3 is 14 amino acids. Germline V lookup: CDR1 LGHDT, CDR2 YNNKEL (reference sequence). The V gene lost 3 bases and the J gene lost 8 bases, with 16 bases spanning the gap. The CDR3 DNA reads TGTGCCAGCAGCCATCGAGTAACAGCTTTCGAAGCTTTCTTT. This translates into CASSHRVTAFEAFF.

This clonotype occurred a few times. The chain combines TRBV7-9 with TRBJ2-1, with D uncertain. Germline V gives CDR1 SEHNR, CDR2 FQNEAQ (reference sequence). Trimming took off 5 bases at V and 0 bases at J, with 14 bases between the two ends. The CDR3 length is 16 residues. The CDR3 DNA sequence: TGTGCCAGCAGCGACTCGACCTTTAGCTCCTACAATGAGCAGTTCTTC. It codes for CASSDSTFSSYNEQFF.

This clonotype occurred a few times. J is TRBJ2-2 and V is TRBV7-9; TRBD2 matches at 11 bases. Germline trimming cut 10 bases from V and 7 bases from J; bases unmatched to any gene: 5. The CDR3 is 13 residues long. Germline CDR1 SEHNR, CDR2 FQNEAQ (reference sequence). In nucleotides, the CDR3 is TGTGCCAACCTCGGGACTAGCGGCGGGGAGCTGTTTTTT. Its translation: CANLGTSGGELFF.

The chain joins TRBV20-1 to TRBJ2-4, with 7 nucleotides matching TRBD2. The CDR3 has 12 amino acids. Trimming removed 4 bases from V and 11 bases from J; junction bases left unmatched: 8. The V gene's germline CDR1 is DFQATT and CDR2 SNEGSKA (reference sequence). CDR3 sequence (DNA): TGCAGTGCTACGGCGACTAGCTCCGTTCAGTACTTC. Protein: CSATATSSVQYF.

This chain joins TRBV18 and TRBJ2-5, with D possibly being TRBD1 (6 bases). With 7 bases removed from V and 1 base from J, the gap between germline ends came to 10 bases. The CDR3 is 13 residues long. Germline V gene lookup returns CDR1 KGHSH and CDR2 LQKENI. This CDR3 is CASCRGFQETQYF. CDR3 sequence (DNA): TGTGCCAGCTGCAGGGGCTTCCAAGAGACCCAGTACTTC.

There are many counts of this clonotype. The chain is built from TRBV10-3 and TRBJ2-1; 7 positions agree with TRBD2. V lost 5 bases to trimming and J lost 0 bases; unmatched junction nucleotides: 1. Germline CDR1 ENHRY, CDR2 SYGVKD. This CDR3 spans 14 amino acids. The CDR3 spells CAISPSGSYNEQFF. The CDR3 DNA reads as TGTGCCATCAGTCCTAGCGGCTCCTACAATGAGCAGTTCTTC.

This clonotype was counted ten times or more. The chain links TRBV12-3 or TRBV12-4 to TRBJ2-5, with 7 positions matching TRBD1. V lost 5 bases and J lost 7; bases outside the gene matches: 7. CDR3 size: 13 residues. CDR3 sequence reads: CASSTQGIGTQYF. The CDR3 DNA follows: TGTGCCAGCAGTACACAGGGGATCGGGACCCAGTACTTC.

The gene calls are TRBV20-1 and TRBJ2-3, with D possibly TRBD1 on 5 matching bases. The V end lost 5 bases, the J end lost 2 bases, and 11 bases lay between the germline ends. CDR3 size: 13 residues. CDR1 DFQATT and CDR2 SNEGSKA come from the germline V gene (reference sequence). Here the CDR3 DNA reads TGCAGTGCTGCAGAACAGGTCACAGATACGCAGTATTTT. Encoded protein: CSAAEQVTDTQYF.

This clonotype was found a few times. The chain couples TRBV2 to TRBJ2-3; D is uncertain. CDR1 is SNHLY, CDR2 FYNNEI, per germline. V was trimmed by 8 bases and J by 6 bases, leaving 18 bases between them. The CDR3 spans 14 residues. The CDR3 DNA is TGTGCCAGCGGAGTGTCGTCAACGATCGATACGCAGTATTTT. Translated, it gives CASGVSSTIDTQYF.

The CDR3, as DNA: TGTGCCAGCAGCCCCATTTTTAATGAGCAGTTCTTC. It encodes CASSPIFNEQFF. The rearrangement joins TRBV9 to TRBJ2-1, with unresolved D. V shed 4 bases and J shed 7 bases, with 9 bases lying between them. The CDR3 runs to 12 residues. The germline gives CDR1 SGDLS, CDR2 YYNGEE. Full variable domain (rest looked up from reference TRBV9 and TRBJ2-1): DSGVTQTPKHLITATGQRVTLRCSPRSGDLSVYWYQQSLDQGLQFLIQYYNGEERAKGNILERFSAQQFPDLHSELNLSSLELGDSALYFCASSPIFNEQFFGPGTRLTVL.

This clonotype was seen a handful of times. The rearrangement joins TRBV27 to TRBJ2-7, with D possibly being TRBD2 (5 bases). CDR1 and CDR2 (germline): MNHEY, SMNVEV (reference sequence). The CDR3 runs 14 residues. Between the trimmed V and J ends, which lost 6 bases and 3 bases, there was a span of 15 bases. The CDR3 loop reads CASSSRRGSYEQYF. The CDR3 DNA reads TGTGCCAGCAGCTCACGAAGAGGGAGCTACGAGCAGTACTTC.

This clonotype was found many times. DNA of the CDR3: TGCGCCAGCAGCCTGGGACTAGCGGGAGTCATCTACGAGCAGTACTTC. Protein product: CASSLGLAGVIYEQYF. The chain is built from TRBV5-1 and TRBJ2-7; 14 bases align to TRBD2. The CDR3 extends over 16 amino acids. V shed 4 bases and J 3 bases; nucleotides not matched to a gene: 6. Germline V CDR1 and CDR2: SGHRS, YFSETQ.

This clonotype appeared many times. The chain uses TRBV7-3 and TRBJ2-1; tentatively, D is TRBD1 (6 bases). V gave up 5 bases and J gave up 5 bases, with 10 bases separating them. Germline-derived CDR1 and CDR2 are SGHTA and FQGTGA. The CDR3 extends over 13 amino acids. The CDR3 region is CASSPGQNNEQFF. The DNA for the CDR3 is TGTGCCAGCAGCCCCGGACAGAACAATGAGCAGTTCTTC.